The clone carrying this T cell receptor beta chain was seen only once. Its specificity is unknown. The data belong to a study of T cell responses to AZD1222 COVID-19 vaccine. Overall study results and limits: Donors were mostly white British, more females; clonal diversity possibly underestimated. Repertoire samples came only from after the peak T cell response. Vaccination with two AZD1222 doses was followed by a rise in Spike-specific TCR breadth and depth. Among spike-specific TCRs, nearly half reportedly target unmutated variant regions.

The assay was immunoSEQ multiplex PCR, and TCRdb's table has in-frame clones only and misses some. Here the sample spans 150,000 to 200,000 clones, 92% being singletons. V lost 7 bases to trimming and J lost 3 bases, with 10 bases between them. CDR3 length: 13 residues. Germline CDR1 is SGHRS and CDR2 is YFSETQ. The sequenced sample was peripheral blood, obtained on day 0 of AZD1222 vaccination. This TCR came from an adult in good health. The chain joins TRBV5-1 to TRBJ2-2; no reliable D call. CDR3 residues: CASSVGDTGELFF. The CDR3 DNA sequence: TGCGCCAGCTCGGTCGGCGACACCGGGGAGCTGTTTTTT.